These T cell receptor beta chains were read from a single sample in a study of blood T cell repertoires in COVID-19. Sequenced by immunoSEQ multiplex PCR; TCRdb stores in-frame clones only, minus some. The table has about 58,000 clones, about 79% seen once. Sequencing was carried out using peripheral blood. These receptors were taken from a human donor in a cohort sampled during active COVID-19. Both conserved end residues are part of each CDR3. D genes are given only for firm matches. Expanded clones are given a class, and other clones once, few, many or no size at all.

TRBV2	few	TRBJ2-5	TRBD1	TGTGCCAGCAGTGAGGAGACAGGGGCGGTAGAGACCCAGTACTTC	CASSEETGAVETQYF
TRBV18	-	TRBJ1-1	-	TGTGCCAGCTCACCACTACCCAAACGGGACACTGAAGCTTTCTTT	CASSPLPKRDTEAFF
TRBV7-9	-	TRBJ2-5	-	TGTGCCAGCAGCTCCGGTTCGCACCAAGAGACCCAGTACTTC	CASSSGSHQETQYF
TRBV2	-	TRBJ2-7	-	TGTGCCAGTCTAGAGCCGATTCCCTACGAGCAGTACTTC	CASLEPIPYEQYF
TRBV5-6	few	TRBJ1-1	-	TGTGCCAGCAGCCTAGGACACATGAACACTGAAGCTTTCTTT	CASSLGHMNTEAFF
TRBV19	-	TRBJ2-7	TRBD1	TGTGCCAGTAGTCTGGTCAGGGGGCCTTCCTACGAGCAGTACTTC	CASSLVRGPSYEQYF
TRBV4-3	-	TRBJ1-3	-	TGCGCCAGCAGCCAAGCTAGGAGAGGCTCTGGAAACACCATATATTTT	CASSQARRGSGNTIYF
TRBV20-1	-	TRBJ1-2	-	TGCAGTGCAATCACAGTGGGCGGCTACACCTTC	CSAITVGGYTF
TRBV5-8	once	TRBJ1-1	-	TGTGCCAGCAGCCCCTGGACAGTGTTCGACACTGAAGCTTTCTTT	CASSPWTVFDTEAFF
TRBV18	-	TRBJ1-5	TRBD1	TGTGCCAGCTCACCAGGACAGGAACAGCCCCAGCATTTT	CASSPGQEQPQHF
TRBV30	-	TRBJ2-7	TRBD1	TGTGCCTGGAGCCTCATGACAGGGAACGAGCAGTACTTC	CAWSLMTGNEQYF
TRBV12-3/TRBV12-4	once	TRBJ1-2	-	TGTGCCAGCAGTCCCTGGGCGGGTTTCGGCTACACCTTC	CASSPWAGFGYTF
TRBV9	-	TRBJ1-1	-	TGTGCCAGCAGCGTAGGGGTCGGACAGAACATGAACACTGAAGCTTTCTTT	CASSVGVGQNMNTEAFF
TRBV6-2/TRBV6-3	-	TRBJ2-3	-	TGTGCCAGCAGTTTAATCCGGGAGTCCACAGATACGCAGTATTTT	CASSLIRESTDTQYF
TRBV7-2	-	TRBJ2-7	TRBD2	TGTGCCAGCAGCCCCAGGACTAGCCCACGGCAGTACTTC	CASSPRTSPRQYF
TRBV7-6	-	TRBJ2-7	-	TGTGCCAGCAGCTTATATGCCGGGGATGGGACCTACGAGCAGTACTTC	CASSLYAGDGTYEQYF
TRBV27	-	TRBJ2-5	TRBD2	TGTGCCAGCAGTTCCCCTCTAGCGGGGGCCCTAAAAGAGACCCAGTACTTC	CASSSPLAGALKETQYF
TRBV6-2/TRBV6-3	-	TRBJ1-5	TRBD1	TGTGCCAGCAGACCTGAGGGACAGGGGTTCAATCAGCCCCAGCATTTT	CASRPEGQGFNQPQHF
TRBV7-9	once	TRBJ2-7	-	TGTGCCAGCAGCTTCTCGGTAGAGGATCCCTACGAGCAGTACTTC	CASSFSVEDPYEQYF
TRBV3-1/TRBV3-2	once	TRBJ1-3	TRBD1	TGTGCCAGCAGCCGACAGGGGACTGGAAACACCATATATTTT	CASSRQGTGNTIYF
TRBV6-2/TRBV6-3	-	TRBJ2-7	TRBD2	TGTGCCAGCAGTTCGATCATAGCGGGAGCGTACTACGAGCAGTACTTC	CASSSIIAGAYYEQYF
TRBV7-9	-	TRBJ2-7	-	TGTGCCAGCATGGGGGGTCGAACCTACGAGCAGTACTTC	CASMGGRTYEQYF
TRBV2	once	TRBJ1-2	-	TGTGCCAGCAGTGACAGTTACTATGGCTACACCTTC	CASSDSYYGYTF
TRBV27	-	TRBJ2-7	-	TGTGCCAGCAGTTTGACGGATCAGGAGGACGAGCAGTACTTC	CASSLTDQEDEQYF
TRBV7-2	-	TRBJ1-1	-	TGTGCCAGCAGCTTCACGATCAGACAGACGAGGACTGAAGCTTTCTTT	CASSFTIRQTRTEAFF
TRBV30	-	TRBJ2-5	TRBD1	TGTGCCTGGGACAGGGTGACCCCTGGGACCCAGTACTTC	CAWDRVTPGTQYF
TRBV5-1	once	TRBJ1-1	-	TGCGCCAGCAGCTTGTTCACCGTGACAAACACTGAAGCTTTCTTT	CASSLFTVTNTEAFF
TRBV6-2/TRBV6-3	-	TRBJ2-7	-	TGTGCCAGCAACCCGACAGGATACTACGAGCAGTACTTC	CASNPTGYYEQYF
TRBV7-2	-	TRBJ2-7	TRBD2	TGTGCCAGCAGCGCCGGGGGGACTAGCTCCTACGAGCAGTACTTC	CASSAGGTSSYEQYF
TRBV12-3/TRBV12-4	-	TRBJ2-7	-	TGTGCCAGCAGACCGGACAGCTCCTACGAGCAGTACTTC	CASRPDSSYEQYF
TRBV30	once	TRBJ2-3	-	TGTGCCTGGAGTGTAAGGTGGGGCAACAGATCTAGCACAGATACGCAGTATTTT	CAWSVRWGNRSSTDTQYF
TRBV4-3	few	TRBJ1-5	TRBD1	TGCGCCAGCAGCCCCGGGACAGGCTACAATCAGCCCCAGCATTTT	CASSPGTGYNQPQHF
TRBV5-5	-	TRBJ2-7	TRBD2	TGTGCCAGCAGCTTGGAGGGGACTAGCAGCTACGAGCAGTACTTC	CASSLEGTSSYEQYF
TRBV28	-	TRBJ1-5	-	TGTGCCAGCAGTTTACAGGGTTTTAGCAATCAGCCCCAGCATTTT	CASSLQGFSNQPQHF
TRBV9	-	TRBJ2-5	-	TGTGCCAGCAACCGACTGGCGGGCGAGACCCAGTACTTC	CASNRLAGETQYF
TRBV19	-	TRBJ1-5	-	TGTGCCAGTAGCAGAACCGGGACACCTCAGCCCCAGCATTTT	CASSRTGTPQPQHF
TRBV27	-	TRBJ1-3	-	TGTGCCAGCAGCCCAGACATTAACTCTGGAAACACCATATATTTT	CASSPDINSGNTIYF
TRBV19	once	TRBJ2-7	TRBD1	TGTGCCAGTAGTCCGGGGACAGGGGGCGGTGACGAGCAGTACTTC	CASSPGTGGGDEQYF
TRBV12-3/TRBV12-4	-	TRBJ1-1	-	TGTGCCAGCAGTTTAATCTCTGAAGCTTTCTTT	CASSLISEAFF
TRBV3-1/TRBV3-2	-	TRBJ2-5	-	TGTGCCAGCAGCGCCTTCGTGACGGGGAAATCCCAGTACTTC	CASSAFVTGKSQYF
TRBV14	-	TRBJ1-3	-	TGTGCCAGCAGCCAAGATCTTGGCACAAACTCTGGAAACACCATATATTTT	CASSQDLGTNSGNTIYF
TRBV15	-	TRBJ2-1	-	TGTGCCACCAGCAGAGGAAGCAGGGTCGATGAGCAGTTCTTC	CATSRGSRVDEQFF
TRBV7-3	-	TRBJ1-5	-	TGTGCCAGCAGCACCACAGGGCCGAATAGCAATCAGCCCCAGCATTTT	CASSTTGPNSNQPQHF
TRBV7-9	-	TRBJ1-6	TRBD1	TGTGCCAGCAGCCGCGGACAGGGCTTCTCCAATTCACCCCTCCACTTT	CASSRGQGFSNSPLHF
TRBV12-3/TRBV12-4	-	TRBJ1-3	-	TGTGCCAGCAGTGCCGGTGATGGAAACACCATATATTTT	CASSAGDGNTIYF
TRBV6-5	-	TRBJ2-7	TRBD2	TGTGCCAGCAGCGAGGGACTAGCTGCGTTTTACGAGCAGTACTTC	CASSEGLAAFYEQYF
TRBV7-9	-	TRBJ1-6	-	TGTGCCAGCAGCTTATTAGGGACTTACTCCTATAATTCACCCCTCCACTTT	CASSLLGTYSYNSPLHF
TRBV6-2/TRBV6-3	-	TRBJ1-2	TRBD1	TGTGCCAGCAGTACCGGGGACAGTTCCTATGGCTACACCTTC	CASSTGDSSYGYTF
TRBV5-1	-	TRBJ1-1	-	TGCGCCAGCAGGCCTGGCGCACGGGGGAACACTGAAGCTTTCTTT	CASRPGARGNTEAFF
TRBV19	-	TRBJ2-7	TRBD2	TGTGCCAGTAGTATGCAACTAGCGGGAAGAGGGAACGAGCAGTACTTC	CASSMQLAGRGNEQYF